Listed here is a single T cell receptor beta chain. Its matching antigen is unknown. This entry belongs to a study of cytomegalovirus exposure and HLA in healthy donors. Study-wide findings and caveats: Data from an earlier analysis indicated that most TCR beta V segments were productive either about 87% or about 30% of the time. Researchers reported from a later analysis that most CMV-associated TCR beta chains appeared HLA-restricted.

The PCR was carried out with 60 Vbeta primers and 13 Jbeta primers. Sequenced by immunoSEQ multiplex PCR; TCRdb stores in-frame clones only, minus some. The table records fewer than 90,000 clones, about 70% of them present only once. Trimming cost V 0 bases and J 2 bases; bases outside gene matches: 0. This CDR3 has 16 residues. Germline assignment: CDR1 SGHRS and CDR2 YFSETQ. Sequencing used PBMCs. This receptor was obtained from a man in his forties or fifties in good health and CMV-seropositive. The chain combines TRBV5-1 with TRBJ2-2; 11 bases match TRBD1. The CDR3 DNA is TGCGCCAGCAGCTTGGGGACAGGGGGCAACACCGGGGAGCTGTTTTTT. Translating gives CASSLGTGGNTGELFF.